This is a list of T cell receptor beta chains from one sample in a study of chemoradiotherapy in HPV16-positive cancers. The method was immunoSEQ multiplex PCR; TCRdb's version includes in-frame clones alone and lacks a portion of them. The table lists around 12,000 clones, around 90% of them singletons, with around 5% in the top ten. The material sequenced was blood, taken from a patient who underwent chemoradiotherapy. All receptors come from a human donor with HPV-associated anogenital cancer. CDR3s include the opening cysteine and the closing phenylalanine or tryptophan. The D gene is left open where the match is weak. A clone size is listed for some rows: how often the clone was seen (once, few, many), or a class if it is expanded.

D	size	V	J	CDR3	DNA
.	.	TRBV2	TRBJ2-3	CASSEDADTQYF	TGTGCCAGCAGTGAAGACGCAGATACGCAGTATTTT
.	.	TRBV5-1	TRBJ1-1	CASSPSTGSTEAFF	TGCGCCAGCAGCCCCAGTACGGGTAGCACTGAAGCTTTCTTT
.	.	TRBV2	TRBJ2-7	CASSESPIGHEQYF	TGTGCCAGCAGTGAATCACCCATTGGCCACGAGCAGTACTTC
.	.	TRBV7-6	TRBJ2-2	CASSSTRTVTGELFF	TGTGCCAGCAGCTCAACCCGGACAGTCACCGGGGAGCTGTTTTTT
TRBD1	.	TRBV7-2	TRBJ1-6	CASRLGQASSPLHF	TGTGCCAGCAGACTCGGACAGGCAAGTTCACCCCTCCACTTT
.	.	TRBV25-1	TRBJ1-1	CASSLTGTEAFF	TGTGCCAGCAGCCTAACCGGCACTGAAGCTTTCTTT
TRBD2	.	TRBV4-2	TRBJ2-2	CASSQDSGGYTGELFF	TGTGCCAGCAGCCAAGATAGCGGGGGGTACACCGGGGAGCTGTTTTTT
TRBD2	.	TRBV9	TRBJ2-1	CASSASPTSGVGNEQFF	TGTGCCAGCAGCGCGTCCCCCACTAGCGGGGTGGGCAATGAGCAGTTCTTC
TRBD1	.	TRBV5-1	TRBJ1-4	CASSAGQGSSNEKLFF	TGCGCCAGCAGCGCCGGACAGGGTTCATCTAATGAAAAACTGTTTTTT
TRBD2	.	TRBV11-2	TRBJ2-1	CASSLELAGIEQFF	TGTGCCAGCAGCTTGGAACTAGCGGGAATTGAGCAGTTCTTC
TRBD2	.	TRBV5-1	TRBJ2-1	CASSLARGASGVNEQFF	TGCGCCAGCAGCTTGGCCAGGGGGGCTAGCGGGGTCAATGAGCAGTTCTTC
.	.	TRBV30	TRBJ2-2	CAWSVLGANTGELFF	TGTGCCTGGAGTGTTCTCGGGGCCAACACCGGGGAGCTGTTTTTT
.	.	TRBV30	TRBJ2-7	CAWRPAGQGRQTQYF	TGTGCCTGGAGGCCGGCAGGGCAAGGACGGCAGACGCAGTACTTC
TRBD2	.	TRBV30	TRBJ2-3	CAWSGTSGRTDTQYF	TGTGCCTGGAGTGGTACTAGCGGGCGCACAGATACGCAGTATTTT
.	.	TRBV6-5	TRBJ1-1	CASSYSGGTEAFF	TGTGCCAGCAGTTACTCAGGGGGCACTGAAGCTTTCTTT
TRBD1	.	TRBV2	TRBJ1-1	CASRVQGMNTEAFF	TGTGCCAGCAGGGTACAGGGGATGAACACTGAAGCTTTCTTT
TRBD1	.	TRBV10-1	TRBJ2-5	CASRRQGTPYQETQYF	TGCGCCAGCAGGAGACAGGGGACCCCGTACCAAGAGACCCAGTACTTC
.	.	TRBV7-3	TRBJ1-6	CASSLRRRDSPLHF	TGTGCCAGCAGCTTACGGCGGAGGGATTCACCCCTCCACTTT
.	.	TRBV5-1	TRBJ1-2	CASSLYEEGHGYTF	TGCGCCAGCAGCTTGTATGAGGAGGGGCATGGCTACACCTTC
.	.	TRBV5-1	TRBJ1-2	CASRPRQDPYGYTF	TGCGCCAGCAGACCGAGACAGGACCCCTATGGCTACACCTTC
TRBD1	.	TRBV6-1	TRBJ2-6	CAMGTAFSGANVLTF	TGTGCCATGGGGACAGCCTTCTCTGGGGCCAACGTCCTGACTTTC
.	once	TRBV28	TRBJ1-4	CASRPRGVWGEKLFF	TGTGCCAGCAGGCCAAGGGGGGTATGGGGAGAAAAACTGTTTTTT
.	.	TRBV7-8	TRBJ1-1	CASSLSGAEAFF	TGTGCCAGCAGCTTGTCGGGGGCTGAAGCTTTCTTT
TRBD1	.	TRBV10-3	TRBJ2-7	CAISGPGQGSYEQYF	TGTGCCATCAGCGGCCCGGGACAGGGGAGTTACGAGCAGTACTTC
TRBD1	.	TRBV11-2	TRBJ1-1	CASSLDPGQGDTEAFF	TGTGCCAGCAGCTTAGATCCCGGACAGGGTGACACTGAAGCTTTCTTT
.	.	TRBV27	TRBJ1-1	CASSFPGRDEAFF	TGTGCCAGCAGTTTTCCAGGGAGGGATGAAGCTTTCTTT
.	.	TRBV6-1	TRBJ2-7	CASSEQSTYEQYF	TGTGCCAGCAGTGAACAGTCTACCTACGAGCAGTACTTC